The subject of this entry is one TCR beta chain. What it binds is unknown. TCRdb fed the 5' RACE reads into MiXCR, producing one record per CDR3 protein. The sample has approximately 890,000 distinct CDR3 sequences, around an eighth seen once. The sample comes from a study of identical twins. General observations from the study: High-abundance cord blood beta clonotypes had fewer insertions; memory repertoires showed none.

This CDR3 is built from 15 residues. The V gene end was trimmed by 1 base and the J gene end by 9 bases; junction bases not matched to a gene: 9. Germline CDR1 and CDR2: LGHDT and YNNKEL (reference sequence). The same data also went into a second study, on yellow fever vaccine responses in identical twins.

This rearrangement joins TRBV3-1 to TRBJ2-1; 7 bases are shared with TRBD1. This receptor was identified in a woman aged 18-30 years in good health. The material sequenced was PBMCs. The CDR3 bases are TGTGCCAGCAGCCAAGGAGACAGGGTCTCAATTGAGCAGTTCTTC. Encoded protein: CASSQGDRVSIEQFF.